This TCR beta chain comes out of a study of T cells expressing NK-cell markers. TCRdb reworked the 5' RACE reads into one entry per CDR3 protein, no DNA. The sample includes 200,000 to 300,000 distinct CDR3 sequences. The CDR3 totals 12 residues. The chain employs TRBV12-3 or TRBV12-4 and TRBJ1-2; TCRdb names TRBD1, which stays unverified in the absence of DNA. Sequenced sample: blood T cells: a sorted CD56 or NKG2C T cell subset, CD4+ or CD8+ T cells, or bulk PBMC T cells (not recorded which). This receptor was obtained from a man younger than 35 in good health. The CDR3 sequence is CASSPLSGTYTF.